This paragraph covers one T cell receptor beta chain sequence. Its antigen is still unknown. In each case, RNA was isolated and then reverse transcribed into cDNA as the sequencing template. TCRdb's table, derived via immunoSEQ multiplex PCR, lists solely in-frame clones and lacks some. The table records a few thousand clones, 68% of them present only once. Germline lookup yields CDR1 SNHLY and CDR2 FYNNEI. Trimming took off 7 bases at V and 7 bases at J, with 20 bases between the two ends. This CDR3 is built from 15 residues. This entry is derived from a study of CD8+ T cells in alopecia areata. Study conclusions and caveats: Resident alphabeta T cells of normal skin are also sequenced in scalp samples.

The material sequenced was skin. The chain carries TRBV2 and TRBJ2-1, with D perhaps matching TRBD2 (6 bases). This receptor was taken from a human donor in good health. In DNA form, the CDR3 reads TGTGCCAGCAATGGATTCGGCGGGGTAAGGAATGAGCAGTTCTTC. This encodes CASNGFGGVRNEQFF.